This T cell receptor (beta chain) was identified in a study of blood T cell repertoires in COVID-19. About the research overall: The samples span acute and convalescent COVID-19 from the United States, Italy and Spain. T cells, B-cell-depleted T cells, or PBMCs provided the cDNA or gDNA that served as material.

Original methodology: Researchers report that nucleated cell counts were estimated from reference gene primer amplification. Only in-frame clones appear in the TCRdb table, and some are missing; sequencing was by immunoSEQ multiplex PCR. The V and J calls and clone size are taken from that table; D and trimming were inferred from the DNA. The sample includes fewer than 250,000 clones, 65% to 90% of them seen just once. Specimen: peripheral blood. The sequence came from a woman between 50 and 59 years old with acute or convalescent COVID-19.

CDR3 nucleotides: TGTGCCAGCAGCTTGGCTAGCGCTTCTAGCACAGATACGCAGTATTTT. This encodes CASSLASASSTDTQYF. The chain couples TRBV5-4 to TRBJ2-3; possible D gene TRBD2, 6 bases. The CDR3 totals 16 residues. Deletions cut 0 bases from V and 0 bases from J, with 11 bases between. Germline lookup yields CDR1 SGHNT and CDR2 YYREEE (reference sequence).